Shown below are 31 T cell receptor beta chains from a single sample sequenced in a study of blood T cell repertoires in COVID-19. Assay: immunoSEQ multiplex PCR; the TCRdb copy retains only in-frame clones and omits some. The sample yields about 140,000 clones, approximately 84% seen once. Sample: peripheral blood. Receptors originate from a woman aged 60-75 years with acute or convalescent COVID-19.

CDR3 sequence (DNA): TGTGCCAGCAGTTTTCGGGACAGAAATCAGCCCCAGCATTTT. Translation: CASSFRDRNQPQHF. The rearrangement joins TRBV6-5 to TRBJ1-5, with 7 bases matching TRBD1. In germline, CDR1 is MNHEY, CDR2 SVGAGI. This CDR3 is built from 14 residues. V gave up 4 bases and J gave up 4 bases; unmatched junction bases: 4.

This clone was seen a few times. V and J are TRBV29-1 and TRBJ2-1, with 7 positions matching TRBD1. V lost 5 bases and J lost 4; bases outside the gene matches: 8. The germline gives CDR1 SQVTM, CDR2 ANQGSEA. The CDR3 is 14 residues long. CDR3 DNA sequence: TGCAGCGTTCGCCCGCCGACAGGGTACAATGAGCAGTTCTTC. Protein product: CSVRPPTGYNEQFF.

The rearrangement links TRBV25-1 to TRBJ1-6, with 7 positions matching TRBD1. The CDR3 runs 13 residues. Germline CDR1 and CDR2: MGHDK and SYGVNS. The ends lost 2 bases at V and 10 bases at J; junction bases unmatched: 2. In DNA, the CDR3 is TGTGCCAGCAGTGAAGGGGACAGCTCACCCCTCCACTTT. Amino acids: CASSEGDSSPLHF.

J is TRBJ1-6 and V is TRBV18; 8 bases are shared with TRBD1. This CDR3 is 18 amino acids long. In germline, CDR1 is KGHSH, CDR2 LQKENI. V trimming: 4 bases; J trimming: 0 bases; junction bases outside the gene matches: 8. The CDR3 reads CASSQTGTGGSYNSPLHF. The CDR3, as DNA: TGTGCCAGCTCACAAACCGGGACAGGTGGCTCCTATAATTCACCCCTCCACTTT.

This clone has a single count. The chain recombines TRBV15 with TRBJ2-3, with D hard to call. The germline V gene has CDR1 LNHNV and CDR2 YYDKDF (reference sequence). Trimming removed 0 bases at V and 0 bases at J, with 7 bases between. The CDR3 runs 15 residues. The DNA for the CDR3 is TGTGCCACCAGCAGAGATCGCGGTAGCACAGATACGCAGTATTTT. It is translated as CATSRDRGSTDTQYF.

This clone was observed a few times. The chain uses TRBV6-2 or TRBV6-3 and TRBJ2-6; 7 nucleotides agree with TRBD1. Germline loops: CDR1 MNHEY, CDR2 SVGEGT. The CDR3 sequence is 18 residues long. Trimming removed 4 bases from V and 0 bases from J; junction bases left unmatched: 9. Here the CDR3 DNA reads TGTGCCAGCAGTTCCTCAGGGGGAAGGTACTCTGGGGCCAACGTCCTGACTTTC. It specifies CASSSSGGRYSGANVLTF.

The chain has TRBV6-2 or TRBV6-3 and TRBJ2-5; possible D gene TRBD1, 6 bases. CDR1 and CDR2 (germline): MNHEY, SVGEGT. The CDR3 is made up of 16 amino acids. Trimming pared 5 bases from V and 5 bases from J, leaving 21 bases between. The CDR3 loop is CASSRNLQGLGETQYF. In DNA form, the CDR3 reads TGTGCCAGCAGTCGAAATCTCCAGGGGTTGGGGGAGACCCAGTACTTC.

This clone was observed a single time. The chain has TRBV6-5 and TRBJ1-4, with D possibly matching TRBD1 (5 bases). There are 14 residues in the CDR3. CDR1 MNHEY and CDR2 SVGAGI come from the germline V gene. V gave up 6 bases and J gave up 7 bases, with 15 bases separating them. CDR3 amino acids: CASRSAGLLEKLFF. CDR3 bases: TGTGCCAGCAGATCCGCGGGGCTTCTTGAAAAACTGTTTTTT.

This clone has only one observation. The chain employs TRBV6-6 and TRBJ2-3; D ambiguous. V was clipped by 3 bases and J by 0 bases, with 7 bases between them. Germline V gene data show CDR1 as MNHNY and CDR2 as SVGAGI (reference sequence). There are 14 residues in the CDR3. In nucleotides, the CDR3 is TGTGCCAGCAGTTATCGAACTAGCACAGATACGCAGTATTTT. The encoded protein is CASSYRTSTDTQYF.

This chain connects TRBV7-3 to TRBJ1-6; maybe TRBD1 (5 bases). V was pared by 7 bases and J by 9 bases, with 13 bases between. Germline V lookup: CDR1 SGHTA, CDR2 FQGTGA. The CDR3 spans 13 residues. The CDR3, as DNA: TGTGCCAGCACGGACACCCTTTTTTCACCCCTCCACTTT. Translation: CASTDTLFSPLHF.

V is TRBV30 and J is TRBJ2-2; maybe TRBD1 (5 bases). The CDR3 extends over 16 amino acids. V was clipped by 3 bases and J by 3 bases, with 17 bases between them. Germline V gives CDR1 GTSNPN, CDR2 SVGIG (reference sequence). The CDR3: CAWSSKAGRYTGELFF. The CDR3 region has the DNA TGTGCCTGGAGCTCAAAGGCAGGGCGGTACACCGGGGAGCTGTTTTTT.

V and J are TRBV6-2 or TRBV6-3 and TRBJ2-2, with TRBD2 matching over 7 bases. Trimming took 6 bases from V and 6 from J; bases not matched to a gene: 10. The CDR3 sequence is 15 residues long. Germline V gene lookup returns CDR1 MNHEY and CDR2 SVGEGT. This chain's CDR3 is CASRPRGEGPGELFF. The CDR3 DNA reads TGTGCCAGCAGGCCTAGAGGGGAGGGCCCCGGGGAGCTGTTTTTT.

The chain recombines TRBV11-3 with TRBJ2-7; TRBD1 matches 8 bases. Germline CDR1 is SGHNT and CDR2 is YENEEA. CDR3 length: 14 residues. After removal of 1 base from V and 7 bases from J, the junction contained 6 bases not matched to a gene. CDR3 nucleotide sequence: TGTGCCAGCAGCTTAGTTAGGACAGGGAGGGAGCAGTACTTC. Amino acids: CASSLVRTGREQYF.

The chain recombines TRBV28 with TRBJ2-4; 7 nucleotides line up with TRBD1. CDR3 length: 13 amino acids. Germline CDR1 is MDHEN and CDR2 is SYDVKM. V lost 6 bases, J lost 4 bases, and 3 bases stayed unmatched. CDR3 in amino acids: CASSPGQKNIQYF. In nucleotides, the CDR3 is TGTGCCAGCAGCCCGGGACAGAAAAACATTCAGTACTTC.

The chain employs TRBV6-1 and TRBJ1-2; D might be TRBD1 (6 bases). This CDR3 contains 13 residues. V lost 3 bases and J lost 7, with 12 bases in between. CDR1 and CDR2 (germline): MNHNS, SASEGT. The CDR3 here is CASSEGAEGGYTF. CDR3 coding DNA: TGTGCCAGCAGTGAGGGGGCAGAAGGTGGCTACACCTTC.

In this sample, this clone turned up once. The chain is built from TRBV7-6 and TRBJ2-3; 8 bases match TRBD1. This CDR3 is built from 16 residues. Germline loops: CDR1 SGHVS, CDR2 FNYEAQ. Germline trimming cut 1 base from V and 4 bases from J; bases unmatched to any gene: 7. CDR3 sequence reads: CASSLGIQGASDTQYF. The CDR3 coding sequence is TGTGCCAGCAGCTTAGGGATTCAGGGGGCATCAGATACGCAGTATTTT.

The V call is TRBV3-1 (or the pseudogene TRBV3-2), the J call TRBJ2-2; 8 positions match TRBD2. This CDR3 contains 15 residues. With V trimmed by 4 bases and J by 4 bases, 5 bases remained unmatched. In germline, CDR1 is LGHDT, CDR2 YNNKEL (reference sequence). CDR3 DNA sequence: TGTGCCAGCAGCCTGACAGCGGGAGCCACCGGGGAGCTGTTTTTT. Protein product: CASSLTAGATGELFF.

This chain's CDR3 is CASSPGPDYEQYF. The CDR3 region has the DNA TGTGCCAGCAGTCCAGGTCCCGATTACGAGCAGTACTTC. The chain carries TRBV28 and TRBJ2-7; D is undetermined. V was trimmed by 5 bases and J by 4 bases, leaving 12 bases between them. The CDR3 has 13 residues. Germline loops: CDR1 MDHEN, CDR2 SYDVKM.

The chain has TRBV7-9 and TRBJ2-1; D is perhaps TRBD1 (5 bases). Trimming stripped 1 base from V and 5 bases from J, with 9 bases between. Germline V lookup: CDR1 SEHNR, CDR2 FQNEAQ (reference sequence). This CDR3 comprises 14 residues. CDR3 protein: CASSLGDSNNEQFF. CDR3 sequence (DNA): TGTGCCAGCAGCTTAGGCGACAGCAACAATGAGCAGTTCTTC.

The J gene is TRBJ2-1, the V gene TRBV4-3, with 10 bases fitting TRBD2. J gave up 8 bases and V 0 bases, and 13 bases lay outside the gene matches. Germline V gene data show CDR1 as LGHNA and CDR2 as YSLEER. This CDR3 contains 18 residues. The chain's CDR3 is CASSQEELAGGGRDEQFF. As DNA, the CDR3 is TGCGCCAGCAGCCAAGAAGAGTTAGCGGGAGGTGGGCGGGATGAGCAGTTCTTC.

This clone was recorded a few times. The rearrangement joins TRBV3-1 (or the pseudogene TRBV3-2) to TRBJ1-6, with 10 bases fitting TRBD1. CDR1 is LGHDT and CDR2 is YNNKEL in the germline V gene (reference sequence). CDR3 length: 15 residues. The trim removed 2 bases at V and 18 bases at J, leaving 13 bases unmatched. DNA for the CDR3: TGTGCCAGCAGCCAAACTCCGGGACAGGGGTTCTGGCACCACTTT. This encodes CASSQTPGQGFWHHF.

This chain uses TRBV10-3 with TRBJ1-1; 8 nucleotides line up with TRBD1. CDR3 length: 15 residues. Germline V gene lookup returns CDR1 ENHRY and CDR2 SYGVKD. The junction had 6 bases not matched to a gene; V was cut back by 2 bases and J by 4 bases. The CDR3 loop is CAISEQTTGATEAFF. CDR3 sequence (DNA): TGTGCCATCAGTGAGCAAACGACAGGGGCCACTGAAGCTTTCTTT.

V is TRBV7-9 and J is TRBJ2-7; TRBD1 aligns across 9 bases. The CDR3 extends over 16 amino acids. From germline, CDR1 is SEHNR and CDR2 FQNEAQ (reference sequence). V gave up 3 bases and J gave up 5 bases; unmatched junction bases: 11. CDR3 nucleotide sequence: TGTGCCAGCAGCTTTCTGTTGGGGACAGGGACCAACGAGCAGTACTTC. This encodes CASSFLLGTGTNEQYF.

J is TRBJ2-7 and V is TRBV6-2 or TRBV6-3; D possibly corresponds to TRBD2 (5 bases). V lost 6 bases and J 2 bases, leaving 14 bases between the germline ends. The V gene's germline CDR1 is MNHEY and CDR2 SVGEGT. The CDR3 sequence is 14 residues long. The CDR3 region is CASSPRRGTYEQYF. In DNA form, the CDR3 reads TGTGCCAGCAGCCCGCGGAGAGGGACCTACGAGCAGTACTTC.

The chain is built from TRBV27 and TRBJ2-7; D uncertain. With 6 bases removed from V and 2 bases from J, the gap between germline ends came to 14 bases. The CDR3 is 14 residues long. CDR1 and CDR2 from the germline V gene are MNHEY and SMNVEV (reference sequence). DNA of the CDR3: TGTGCCAGCAGGTACGGTCCCACAGCCTACGAGCAGTACTTC. Amino acids: CASRYGPTAYEQYF.

J is TRBJ1-2 and V is TRBV3-1 (or the pseudogene TRBV3-2), with D hard to call. In germline, CDR1 is LGHDT, CDR2 YNNKEL (reference sequence). This CDR3 comprises 14 residues. The V end lost 0 bases, the J end lost 2 bases, and 7 bases lay between the germline ends. CDR3 sequence: CASSQEARNYGYTF. The CDR3 nucleotides are TGTGCCAGCAGCCAAGAAGCCAGGAACTATGGCTACACCTTC.

The J gene is TRBJ1-2, the V gene TRBV27, with TRBD1 matching over 7 bases. With 6 bases clipped from V and 3 bases from J, the junction kept 4 bases outside the gene matches. CDR1 and CDR2 from the germline V gene are MNHEY and SMNVEV (reference sequence). This CDR3 spans 13 amino acids. The CDR3 is CASRRDSYYGYTF. The CDR3 region has the DNA TGTGCCAGCAGGCGGGACAGTTACTATGGCTACACCTTC.

The rearrangement uses TRBV15 and TRBJ1-6; D is unresolved. V gave up 1 base and J gave up 5 bases, with 9 bases separating them. The CDR3 sequence is 15 residues long. Germline CDR1 and CDR2: LNHNV and YYDKDF (reference sequence). CDR3 loop: CATSRAPGNNSPLHF. CDR3 in DNA: TGTGCCACCAGCAGAGCCCCGGGGAATAATTCACCCCTCCACTTT.

The sample holds a few counts of this clone. The V and J genes are TRBV7-2 and TRBJ1-4, with a tentative D call TRBD1 (6 bases). CDR1 and CDR2 from the germline V gene are SGHTA and FQGNSA. V shed 6 bases and J shed 4 bases, with 15 bases lying between them. There are 15 residues in the CDR3. In nucleotides, the CDR3 is TGTGCCAGCAGGCTAGGGGGGGTTTTTAATGAAAAACTGTTTTTT. This sequence encodes CASRLGGVFNEKLFF. Combining the CDR3 with reference TRBV7-2 and TRBJ1-4 gives the whole variable domain GAGVSQSPSNKVTEKGKDVELRCDPISGHTALYWYRQSLGQGLEFLIYFQGNSAPDKSGLPSDRFSAERTGGSVSTLTIQRTQQEDSAVYLCASRLGGVFNEKLFFGSGTQLSVL.

The V call is TRBV9, the J call TRBJ1-6, with no clear D. Trimming took off 0 bases at V and 0 bases at J, with 7 bases between the two ends. CDR1 is SGDLS, CDR2 YYNGEE, per germline. The CDR3 runs 16 residues. This chain's CDR3 is CASSVADGSYNSPLHF. CDR3 coding DNA: TGTGCCAGCAGCGTAGCAGATGGCTCCTATAATTCACCCCTCCACTTT.

The J gene is TRBJ1-1, the V gene TRBV30; 7 bases align to TRBD1. CDR1 and CDR2 from the germline V gene are GTSNPN and SVGIG (reference sequence). V dropped 3 bases and J dropped 3; count of bases not matched to a gene: 4. The CDR3 sequence is 13 residues long. The chain's CDR3 is CAWRAQGYTEAFF. The CDR3 DNA reads TGTGCCTGGAGGGCACAGGGGTACACTGAAGCTTTCTTT.